This T cell receptor (beta chain) was recorded in a study of T cells expressing NK-cell markers. TCRdb re-analyzed the 5' RACE reads; it lists each CDR3 protein once, without DNA. This sample's table has some 440,000 distinct CDR3 sequences. The CDR3 is made up of 15 amino acids. Germline V CDR1 and CDR2: SGHTA, FQGNSA. This receptor was identified in a woman in her forties or fifties in good health. The J gene is TRBJ2-3, the V gene TRBV7-2; there is no DNA to check the TCRdb D call of TRBD1. Sequenced sample: blood T cells: a sorted CD56 or NKG2C T cell subset, CD4+ or CD8+ T cells, or bulk PBMC T cells (not recorded which). The CDR3 loop is CASSPAGHRTDTQYF.